The 27 T cell receptor beta chains in this list originate from one sample, sequenced in a study of T cell changes during pregnancy in multiple sclerosis. TCRdb's table, derived via immunoSEQ multiplex PCR, lists solely in-frame clones and lacks some. Of some 80,000 clones in the sample, approximately 90% were seen once. This material consisted of peripheral blood, taken in the first trimester of pregnancy. These receptors came from a female donor with multiple sclerosis, enrolled in a pregnancy study.

The genes are TRBV7-2 and TRBJ1-1, with a tentative D call TRBD1 (6 bases). CDR3 size: 13 residues. Germline CDR1 reads SGHTA; CDR2 reads FQGNSA. Between the trimmed V and J ends, which lost 6 bases and 3 bases, there was a span of 11 bases. CDR3 nucleotides: TGTGCCAGCAGTCCAGGGGTTCACACTGAAGCTTTCTTT. Translated, it gives CASSPGVHTEAFF.

V gene TRBV6-1 combines with J gene TRBJ1-2, with a possible D match to TRBD1 (5 bases). V lost 0 bases and J 5 bases, leaving 28 bases between the germline ends. The CDR3 runs 20 residues. Germline loops: CDR1 MNHNS, CDR2 SASEGT. This chain's CDR3 is CASSEAWTSVGKGWSYGYTF. The CDR3 DNA follows: TGTGCCAGCAGTGAAGCGTGGACCTCGGTGGGGAAGGGGTGGTCTTATGGCTACACCTTC.

The chain recombines TRBV5-4 with TRBJ2-5; perhaps TRBD2 as D (7 bases). This CDR3 has 17 amino acids. CDR1 is SGHNT, CDR2 YYREEE, per germline (reference sequence). Trimming stripped 2 bases from V and 5 bases from J, with 22 bases between. The CDR3 bases are TGTGCCAGCAGCTTAGGGGGAACGGGGGGAGATGGGGAGACCCAGTACTTC. Translating it yields CASSLGGTGGDGETQYF. Complete variable domain (other parts from reference TRBV5-4 and TRBJ2-5): ETGVTQSPTHLIKTRGQQVTLRCSSQSGHNTVSWYQQALGQGPQFIFQYYREEENGRGNFPPRFSGLQFPNYSSELNVNALELDDSALYLCASSLGGTGGDGETQYFGPGTRLLVL.

The CDR3 here is CATSRDRQGGYTF. CDR3 DNA: TGTGCCACCAGCAGAGATCGGCAGGGGGGCTACACCTTC. The chain uses TRBV15 and TRBJ1-2; maybe TRBD1 (6 bases). Trimming cost V 0 bases and J 8 bases, with 10 bases left between them. Germline CDR1 and CDR2: LNHNV and YYDKDF (reference sequence). CDR3 length: 13 residues.

The chain joins TRBV9 to TRBJ2-3; possible D gene TRBD2, 6 bases. In germline, CDR1 is SGDLS, CDR2 YYNGEE. Between the trimmed V and J ends, which lost 0 bases and 2 bases, there was a span of 10 bases. This CDR3 is 15 amino acids long. CDR3 in DNA: TGTGCCAGCAGCGTAGGTGCGGGGTTCACAGATACGCAGTATTTT. This gives the protein CASSVGAGFTDTQYF.

This chain links TRBV2 with TRBJ2-7; TRBD1 agrees at 8 bases. The trim removed 6 bases at V and 1 base at J, leaving 14 bases unmatched. This CDR3 is built from 17 residues. Germline V CDR1 and CDR2: SNHLY, FYNNEI. This chain's CDR3 is CASSAPRTTGVSYEQYF. For the CDR3, the DNA is TGTGCCAGCAGCGCCCCAAGGACGACAGGGGTTTCCTACGAGCAGTACTTC.

This chain uses TRBV6-4 with TRBJ2-3; 7 positions agree with TRBD2. The trim removed 1 base at V and 8 bases at J, leaving 9 bases unmatched. Germline lookup yields CDR1 MRHNA and CDR2 SNTAGT. The CDR3 is made up of 15 amino acids. The CDR3 is CASSDYAGAKVTQYF. The CDR3 bases are TGTGCCAGCAGTGACTATGCGGGAGCTAAGGTTACGCAGTATTTT.

The chain combines TRBV21-1 with TRBJ2-1; TRBD2, the table's D call, lacks a check against the DNA. TRBV21-1 is reported as a pseudogene. This CDR3 has 16 residues. The CDR3 DNA is TGTGCCAGCAGCAGATCGACTAGCGGGAGGAACAATGAGCAGTTCTTC. It is translated as CASSRSTSGRNNEQFF.

This chain uses TRBV29-1 with TRBJ1-2; 8 bases fit TRBD1. The V gene's germline CDR1 is SQVTM and CDR2 ANQGSEA. V gave up 6 bases and J gave up 6 bases; unmatched junction bases: 3. The CDR3 length is 11 residues. In nucleotides, the CDR3 is TGCAGCGTGACAGGGGAAAATGGCTACACCTTC. Protein sequence: CSVTGENGYTF.

This clone was recorded a few times. V usage is TRBV5-1 and J usage is TRBJ2-7; 11 bases are a match to TRBD2. Germline CDR1 SGHRS, CDR2 YFSETQ. The CDR3 is 14 residues long. The junction had 5 bases not matched to a gene; V was cut back by 5 bases and J by 4 bases. CDR3: CASRLAGGPYEQYF. The CDR3 nucleotides read TGCGCCAGCAGGCTAGCGGGAGGACCTTACGAGCAGTACTTC. Variable domain in full (rest from reference TRBV5-1 and TRBJ2-7): KAGVTQTPRYLIKTRGQQVTLSCSPISGHRSVSWYQQTPGQGLQFLFEYFSETQRNKGNFPGRFSGRQFSNSRSEMNVSTLELGDSALYLCASRLAGGPYEQYFGPGTRLTVT.

The rearrangement joins TRBV7-2 to TRBJ1-1, with a tentative D call TRBD1 (6 bases). There are 12 residues in the CDR3. Germline values: CDR1 SGHTA, CDR2 FQGNSA. The ends were cut back, 5 bases at V and 5 bases at J, with 9 bases in the middle. The CDR3 spells CASSPRGTEAFF. The CDR3 DNA reads as TGTGCCAGCAGCCCAAGGGGGACTGAAGCTTTCTTT.

The CDR3 is CASSWGTDNSYEQYF. CDR3 bases: TGTGCCAGCAGTTGGGGGACAGACAACTCCTACGAGCAGTACTTC. The genes are TRBV28 and TRBJ2-7, with 7 positions matching TRBD1. Germline V gene sequence: CDR1 MDHEN, CDR2 SYDVKM. The CDR3 has 15 amino acids. Trimming at V came to 4 bases and at J to 0 bases, leaving 6 bases not matched to a gene.

The chain has TRBV29-1 and TRBJ1-1, with D maybe TRBD1 (5 bases). The CDR3 runs to 13 residues. Trimming took 4 bases from V and 2 from J, leaving 11 bases between them. Germline V lookup: CDR1 SQVTM, CDR2 ANQGSEA. CDR3 sequence (DNA): TGCAGCGTTGCTCGGGGGGTAAACACTGAAGCTTTCTTT. Its protein product is CSVARGVNTEAFF.

The J gene is TRBJ2-5, the V gene TRBV7-7; TRBD2 agrees at 7 bases. The CDR3 has 15 amino acids. The germline gives CDR1 SSHAT, CDR2 FNYEAQ (reference sequence). Trimming took 5 bases from V and 4 from J; bases not matched to a gene: 10. CDR3 bases: TGTGCCAGCAGCATGGGGGGGGTCGGGTCAGAGACCCAGTACTTC. Amino acid sequence: CASSMGGVGSETQYF.

The gene calls are TRBV5-6 and TRBJ2-7; no definite D call. Deletions cut 2 bases from V and 2 bases from J, with 2 bases between. The germline V gene has CDR1 SGHDT and CDR2 YYEEEE. The CDR3 is 11 amino acids. The CDR3 reads CASSFTYEQYF. The CDR3 DNA reads as TGTGCCAGCAGCTTTACCTACGAGCAGTACTTC. Using reference TRBV5-6 and TRBJ2-7 for the parts outside the CDR3, the full variable domain is DAGVTQSPTHLIKTRGQQVTLRCSPKSGHDTVSWYQQALGQGPQFIFQYYEEEERQRGNFPDRFSGHQFPNYSSELNVNALLLGDSALYLCASSFTYEQYFGPGTRLTVT.

The CDR3 coding sequence is TGTGCCAGCAGCCCTCCGGGACAGGGGAGGAATCAGCCCCAGCATTTT. Protein sequence: CASSPPGQGRNQPQHF. The chain carries TRBV5-8 and TRBJ1-5, with TRBD1 matching 10 bases. The J segment lost 4 bases and the V segment lost 4 bases, leaving 8 bases of the junction unmatched. Germline V gene lookup returns CDR1 SGHTS and CDR2 YDEGEE. The CDR3 sequence is 16 residues long.

The V call is TRBV11-2, the J call TRBJ2-4, with 7 bases that match TRBD1. CDR3 length: 16 amino acids. In germline, CDR1 is SGHAT, CDR2 FQNNGV. Trimming at V came to 4 bases and at J to 0 bases, leaving 6 bases not matched to a gene. The CDR3 nucleotides are TGTGCCAGCAGCTCCGAGACAGGGCTAGCCAAAAACATTCAGTACTTC. Amino acid sequence: CASSSETGLAKNIQYF.

The V gene is TRBV11-2, the J gene TRBJ1-1; TRBD1 is a possible D gene (5 bases). Germline CDR1 and CDR2: SGHAT and FQNNGV. Trimming took 2 bases from V and 5 from J, leaving 12 bases between them. The CDR3 sequence is 14 residues long. Written as DNA, the CDR3 is TGTGCCAGCAGCTTACCAGGGTCGCGGACTGAAGCTTTCTTT. It codes for CASSLPGSRTEAFF.

The chain is built from TRBV10-3 and TRBJ2-5; TRBD1 agrees at 8 bases. V lost 9 bases to trimming and J lost 5 bases; unmatched junction nucleotides: 2. Germline V CDR1 and CDR2: ENHRY, SYGVKD. CDR3 length: 11 residues. In DNA form, the CDR3 reads TGTGCCATAAGACAGGGGGAGACCCAGTACTTC. Its translation is CAIRQGETQYF.

This chain connects TRBV6-4 to TRBJ1-1, with D maybe TRBD1 (6 bases). The V end was cut by 6 bases, the J end by 3 bases, with 11 bases between. CDR1 MRHNA and CDR2 SNTAGT come from the germline V gene. CDR3 length: 13 residues. The DNA of the CDR3 is TGTGCCAGCAGCAGGGGTTTGTACACTGAAGCTTTCTTT. It encodes CASSRGLYTEAFF.

The chain combines TRBV4-1 with TRBJ2-2; D is unresolved. Germline values: CDR1 MGHRA, CDR2 YSYEKL. This CDR3 has 16 amino acids. V shed 1 base and J shed 4 bases, with 13 bases lying between them. CDR3 DNA sequence: TGCGCCAGCAGCCAAGTCTTGCGATTCGGCACCGGGGAGCTGTTTTTT. It codes for CASSQVLRFGTGELFF.

The CDR3 reads CASNAVSTSYNSPLHF. CDR3 DNA sequence: TGTGCCAGCAACGCAGTTTCAACCTCCTATAATTCACCCCTCCACTTT. The chain combines TRBV28 with TRBJ1-6; unclear D gene. Germline V gene data show CDR1 as MDHEN and CDR2 as SYDVKM. The CDR3 spans 16 residues. V was trimmed by 7 bases and J by 0 bases, leaving 13 bases between them.

CDR3 nucleotides: TGTGCCAGTAGTATGGTCGGGAGGCCTAATACGCAGTATTTT. This sequence encodes CASSMVGRPNTQYF. The V gene is TRBV19, the J gene TRBJ2-3; 7 bases are a match to TRBD2. The CDR3 consists of 14 residues. Germline V gene data show CDR1 as LNHDA and CDR2 as SQIVND (reference sequence). V was clipped by 3 bases and J by 7 bases; unmatched bases: 7.

This chain uses TRBV18 with TRBJ1-2; the D is unclear. The CDR3 is 16 amino acids. V was trimmed by 0 bases and J by 6 bases, leaving 17 bases between them. Germline V gene data show CDR1 as KGHSH and CDR2 as LQKENI. CDR3: CASSPPRVGNTNGYTF. The CDR3 DNA is TGTGCCAGCTCACCACCCCGGGTTGGTAACACGAATGGCTACACCTTC. The full variable domain, rest sourced from reference TRBV18 and TRBJ1-2, is NAGVMQNPRHLVRRRGQEARLRCSPMKGHSHVYWYRQLPEEGLKFMVYLQKENIIDESGMPKERFSAEFPKEGPSILRIQQVVRGDSAAYFCASSPPRVGNTNGYTFGSGTRLTVV.

The chain carries TRBV28 and TRBJ2-7; 7 nucleotides line up with TRBD2. The CDR3 totals 17 residues. V dropped 3 bases and J dropped 3; count of bases not matched to a gene: 14. CDR1 MDHEN and CDR2 SYDVKM come from the germline V gene. DNA for the CDR3: TGTGCCAGCAGTTTTATCTTTTGGGGGGGGGAGAACTACGAGCAGTACTTC. Its protein is CASSFIFWGGENYEQYF.

V and J are TRBV28 and TRBJ2-7; 8 positions match TRBD1. There are 13 residues in the CDR3. With 6 bases clipped from V and 9 bases from J, the junction kept 10 bases outside the gene matches. Germline V gene lookup returns CDR1 MDHEN and CDR2 SYDVKM. The chain's CDR3 is CASSSNQGAGQYF. The CDR3 DNA follows: TGTGCCAGCAGCTCAAACCAGGGGGCTGGGCAGTACTTC.

The genes are TRBV7-3 and TRBJ2-1; tentatively, D is TRBD1 (6 bases). From germline, CDR1 is SGHTA and CDR2 FQGTGA. V gave up 3 bases and J gave up 9 bases, with 12 bases separating them. The CDR3 is 13 amino acids. CDR3 sequence reads: CASSFTGSGEQFF. The CDR3 DNA sequence: TGTGCCAGCAGCTTTACAGGGAGTGGTGAGCAGTTCTTC.